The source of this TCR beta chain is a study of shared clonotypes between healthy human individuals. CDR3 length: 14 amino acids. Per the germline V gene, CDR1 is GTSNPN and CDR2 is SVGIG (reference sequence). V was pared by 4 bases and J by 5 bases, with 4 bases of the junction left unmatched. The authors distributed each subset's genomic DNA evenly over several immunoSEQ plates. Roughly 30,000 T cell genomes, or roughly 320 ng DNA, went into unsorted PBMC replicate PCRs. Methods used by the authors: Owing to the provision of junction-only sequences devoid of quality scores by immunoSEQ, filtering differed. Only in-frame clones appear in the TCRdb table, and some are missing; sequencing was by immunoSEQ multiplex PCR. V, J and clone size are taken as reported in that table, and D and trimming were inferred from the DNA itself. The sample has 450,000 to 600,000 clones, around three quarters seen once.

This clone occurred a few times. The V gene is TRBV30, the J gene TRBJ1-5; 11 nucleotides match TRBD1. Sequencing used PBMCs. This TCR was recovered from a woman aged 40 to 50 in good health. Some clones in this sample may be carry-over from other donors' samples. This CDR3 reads CAWNGQGAYQPQHF. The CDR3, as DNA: TGTGCCTGGAACGGACAGGGGGCATATCAGCCCCAGCATTTT.